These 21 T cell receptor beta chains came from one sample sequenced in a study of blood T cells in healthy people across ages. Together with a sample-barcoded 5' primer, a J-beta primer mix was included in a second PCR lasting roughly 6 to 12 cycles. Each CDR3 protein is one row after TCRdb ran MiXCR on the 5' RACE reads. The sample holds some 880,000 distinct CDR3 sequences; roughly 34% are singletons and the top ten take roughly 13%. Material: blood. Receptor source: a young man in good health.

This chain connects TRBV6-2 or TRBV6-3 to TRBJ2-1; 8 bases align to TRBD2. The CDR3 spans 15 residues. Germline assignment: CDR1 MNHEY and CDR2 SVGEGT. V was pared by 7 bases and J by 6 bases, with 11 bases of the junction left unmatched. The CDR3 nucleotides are TGTGCCAGCACCCCGGGGGGGACAAGCCTCAATGAGCAGTTCTTC. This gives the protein CASTPGGTSLNEQFF.

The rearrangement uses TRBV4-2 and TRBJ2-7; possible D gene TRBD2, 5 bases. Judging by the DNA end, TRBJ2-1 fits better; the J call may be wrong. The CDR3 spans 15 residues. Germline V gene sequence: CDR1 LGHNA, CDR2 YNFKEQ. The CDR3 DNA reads TGTGCCAGCAGCCAAGCCCGAACGGGGTCCTACGAGCAGTTCTTC. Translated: CASSQARTGSYEQFF.

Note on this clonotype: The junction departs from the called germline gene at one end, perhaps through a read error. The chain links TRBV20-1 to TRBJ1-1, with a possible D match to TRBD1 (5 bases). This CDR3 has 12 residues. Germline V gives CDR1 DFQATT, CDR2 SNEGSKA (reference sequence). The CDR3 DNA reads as TGCAGCGTAAGGCCCCCGGGGACTGGAGCTTTCTTT. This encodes CSVRPPGTGAFF.

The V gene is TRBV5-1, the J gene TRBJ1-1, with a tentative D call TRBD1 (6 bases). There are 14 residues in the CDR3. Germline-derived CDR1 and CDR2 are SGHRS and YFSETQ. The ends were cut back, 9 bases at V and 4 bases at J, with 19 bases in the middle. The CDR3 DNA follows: TGCGCCACTAGGAGGGCCCCAGGGGTCACTGAAGCTTTCTTT. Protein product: CATRRAPGVTEAFF.

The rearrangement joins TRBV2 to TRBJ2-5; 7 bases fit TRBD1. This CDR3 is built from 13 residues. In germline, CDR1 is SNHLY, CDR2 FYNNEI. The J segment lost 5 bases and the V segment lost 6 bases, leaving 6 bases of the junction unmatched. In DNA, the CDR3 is TGTGCCAGCAGAGGACAGGTCATGGAGACCCAGTACTTC. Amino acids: CASRGQVMETQYF. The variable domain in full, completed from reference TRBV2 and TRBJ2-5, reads EPEVTQTPSHQVTQMGQEVILRCVPISNHLYFYWYRQILGQKVEFLVSFYNNEISEKSEIFDDQFSVERPDGSNFTLKIRSTKLEDSAMYFCASRGQVMETQYFGPGTRLLVL.

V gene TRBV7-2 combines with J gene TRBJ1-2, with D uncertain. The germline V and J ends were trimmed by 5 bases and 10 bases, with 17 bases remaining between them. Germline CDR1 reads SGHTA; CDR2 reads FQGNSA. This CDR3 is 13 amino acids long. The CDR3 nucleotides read TGTGCCAGCAGCCCTTACTTATGGGTTCCCTACACCTTC. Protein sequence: CASSPYLWVPYTF.

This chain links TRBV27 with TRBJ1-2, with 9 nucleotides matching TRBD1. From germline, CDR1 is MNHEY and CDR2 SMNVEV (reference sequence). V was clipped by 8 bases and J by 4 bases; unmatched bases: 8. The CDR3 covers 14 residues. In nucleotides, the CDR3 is TGTGCCAGCGGTGGGGTGGACAGGGGCTATGGCTACACCTTC. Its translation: CASGGVDRGYGYTF.

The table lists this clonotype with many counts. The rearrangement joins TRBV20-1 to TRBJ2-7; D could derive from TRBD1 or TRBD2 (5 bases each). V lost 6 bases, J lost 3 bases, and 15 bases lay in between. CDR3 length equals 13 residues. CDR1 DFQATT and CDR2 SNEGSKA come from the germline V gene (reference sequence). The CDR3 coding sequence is TGCAGTGCCAGTCCGGGACCGCTCTACGAGCAGTACTTC. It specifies CSASPGPLYEQYF.

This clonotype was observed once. CDR3 amino acids: CAISELGQGDEQFF. The CDR3 coding sequence is TGTGCCATCAGTGAGCTGGGACAGGGGGATGAGCAGTTCTTC. The V call is TRBV10-3, the J call TRBJ2-1; 11 nucleotides align to TRBD1. The CDR3 extends over 14 amino acids. The V gene end was trimmed by 2 bases and the J gene end by 8 bases; junction bases not matched to a gene: 2. Germline CDR1 is ENHRY and CDR2 is SYGVKD.

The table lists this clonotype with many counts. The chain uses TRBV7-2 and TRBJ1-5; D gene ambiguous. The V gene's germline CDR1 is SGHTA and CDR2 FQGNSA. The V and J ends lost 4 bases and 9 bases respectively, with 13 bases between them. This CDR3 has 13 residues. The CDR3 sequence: CASSYDPTGPQHF. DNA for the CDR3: TGTGCCAGCAGCTATGACCCCACCGGGCCCCAGCATTTT.

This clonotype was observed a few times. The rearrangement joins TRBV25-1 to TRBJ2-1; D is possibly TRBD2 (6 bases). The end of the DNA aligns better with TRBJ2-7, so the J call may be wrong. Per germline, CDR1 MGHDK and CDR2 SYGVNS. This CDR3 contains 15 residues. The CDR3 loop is CASSDPTGVSDEQYF. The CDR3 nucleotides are TGTGCCAGCAGTGACCCCACGGGGGTGTCCGACGAGCAGTACTTC.

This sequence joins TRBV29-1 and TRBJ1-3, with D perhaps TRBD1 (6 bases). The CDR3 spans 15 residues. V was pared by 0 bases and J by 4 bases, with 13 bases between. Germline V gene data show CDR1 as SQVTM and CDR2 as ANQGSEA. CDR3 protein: CSVEDLGAPGNTIYF. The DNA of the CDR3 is TGCAGCGTTGAAGACCTGGGGGCTCCAGGAAACACCATATATTTT.

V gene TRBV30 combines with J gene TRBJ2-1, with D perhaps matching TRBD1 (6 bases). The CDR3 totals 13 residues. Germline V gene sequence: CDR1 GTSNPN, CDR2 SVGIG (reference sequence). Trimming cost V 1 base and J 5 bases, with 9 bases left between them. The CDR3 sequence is CAWSGDNNNEQFF. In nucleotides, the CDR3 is TGTGCCTGGAGTGGGGACAACAACAATGAGCAGTTCTTC.

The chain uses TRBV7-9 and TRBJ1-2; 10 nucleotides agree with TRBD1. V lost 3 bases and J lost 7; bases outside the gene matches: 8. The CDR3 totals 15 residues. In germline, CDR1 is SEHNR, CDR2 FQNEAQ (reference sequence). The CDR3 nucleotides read TGTGCCAGCAGCTTGAGTGACAGGGGGCAATCTGGCTACACCTTC. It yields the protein CASSLSDRGQSGYTF.

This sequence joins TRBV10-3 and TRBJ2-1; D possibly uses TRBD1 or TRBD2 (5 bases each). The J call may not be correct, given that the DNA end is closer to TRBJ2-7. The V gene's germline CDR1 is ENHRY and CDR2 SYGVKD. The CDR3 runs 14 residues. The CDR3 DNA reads TGTGCCATCAGTGGAGGGGCCTCCTACAATGAGCAGTACTTC. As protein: CAISGGASYNEQYF.

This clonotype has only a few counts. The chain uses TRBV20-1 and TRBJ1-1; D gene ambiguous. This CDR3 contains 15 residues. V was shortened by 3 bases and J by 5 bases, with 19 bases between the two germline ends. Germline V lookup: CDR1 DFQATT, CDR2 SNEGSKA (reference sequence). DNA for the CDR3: TGCAGTGCTAGGGATTTTGGTAGGGCCCAAACTGAAGCTTTCTTT. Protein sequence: CSARDFGRAQTEAFF.

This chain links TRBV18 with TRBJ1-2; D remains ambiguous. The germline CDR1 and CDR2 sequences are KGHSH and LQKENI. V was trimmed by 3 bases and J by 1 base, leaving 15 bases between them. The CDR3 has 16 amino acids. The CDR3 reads CASSPINPALNYGYTF. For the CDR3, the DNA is TGTGCCAGCTCACCGATCAACCCAGCCCTTAACTATGGCTACACCTTC.

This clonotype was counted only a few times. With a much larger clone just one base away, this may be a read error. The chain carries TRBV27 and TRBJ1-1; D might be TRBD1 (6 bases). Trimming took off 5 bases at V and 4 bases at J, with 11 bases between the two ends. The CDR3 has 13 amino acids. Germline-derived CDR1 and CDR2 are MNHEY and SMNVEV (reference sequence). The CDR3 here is CASSQQGGTEAFF. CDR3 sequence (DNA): TGTGCCAGCAGTCAACAGGGAGGCACTGAAGCTTTCTTT.

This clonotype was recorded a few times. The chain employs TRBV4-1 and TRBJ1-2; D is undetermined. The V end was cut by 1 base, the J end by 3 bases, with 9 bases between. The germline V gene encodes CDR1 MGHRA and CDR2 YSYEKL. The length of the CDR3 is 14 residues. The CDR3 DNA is TGCGCCAGCAGCCAAGCTAGCAGGTACTATGGCTACACCTTC. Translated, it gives CASSQASRYYGYTF.

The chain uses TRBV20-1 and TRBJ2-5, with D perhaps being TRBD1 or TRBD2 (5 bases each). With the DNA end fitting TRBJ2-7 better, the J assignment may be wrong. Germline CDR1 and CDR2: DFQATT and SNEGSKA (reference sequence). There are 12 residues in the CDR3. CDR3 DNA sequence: TGCAGTGCTAGAGGACGGGGCGACGAGCAGTACTTC. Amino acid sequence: CSARGRGDEQYF.

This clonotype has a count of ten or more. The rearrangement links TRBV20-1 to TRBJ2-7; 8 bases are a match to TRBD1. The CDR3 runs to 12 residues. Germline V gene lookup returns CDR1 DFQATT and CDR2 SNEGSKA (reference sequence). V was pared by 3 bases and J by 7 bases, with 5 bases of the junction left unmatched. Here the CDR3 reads CSASQGAPEQYF. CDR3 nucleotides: TGCAGTGCTAGCCAGGGGGCGCCTGAGCAGTACTTC.